The present entry profiles one T cell receptor beta chain with its context. There is no known antigen for this receptor. No base quality values were provided; no much bigger clone lies one nucleotide off. TCRbeta CDR3 regions were amplified from genomic DNA using the immunoSEQ Assay, a bias-controlled multiplex PCR. The paper's data handling went like this. The number of nucleated cells in each sample was estimated from the amplification of reference gene primers within the assay. Sequence reads were collapsed and filtered to measure the absolute abundance of every unique TCRbeta CDR3 rearrangement. For each sample, productive Simpson clonality was calculated by taking the square root of Simpson's diversity index across productive rearrangements. TCRdb re-hosts the immuneACCESS table, in-frame sequences only. Its copies lack some clones; in the studies checked, an unresolved V gene accounts for under half of them, and the cause for the rest is not known. The V and J calls and clone size come from that table; D and trimming were worked out from the DNA. The table for this sample lists more than 85,000 clones; over 60% of them were counted only once. The biggest ten clones account for 16% of the sample.

Each collaborating institution followed its own protocols to collect whole blood in K2EDTA tubes. For TCRbeta analysis, collaborators shipped samples in one of three forms: frozen whole blood, isolated PBMCs, or DNA extracted from either of those sample types. The data stem from a study of blood T cell repertoires in COVID-19 (dated by TCRdb to about 2020). As for the study more broadly: Collaborator samples came from the United States, Italy and Spain and covered acute and convalescent phases of COVID-19. The material from the prospective study consisted of cDNA or gDNA derived from T cells, B-cell-depleted T cells, or PBMCs. Subjects who had been exposed to COVID-19, were actively infected with it, or had recovered from it provided the deeply sampled blood TCRbeta repertoires that made up the dataset. A freely available public database, intended as a resource for researchers studying the immune response to SARS-CoV-2, is where the repertoires were released. Samples came from the ongoing ImmuneRACE study (first 160 participants) plus 1,254 subjects from 6 global collaborators. The sample metadata nearly always contained a de-identified subject ID, COVID-19 status, age in years and sex. Where available, HLA class I and class II types were obtained from metadata supplied by the sample provider rather than from assay-based typing. Results and caveats for the whole study, not just this receptor: Clinical and demographic metadata were provided uncurated, with the amount varying by source and participant.

The trim is 1 base for V and 5 bases for J, with a gap of 11 bases between the germline ends. The germline V gene (reference sequence) provides CDR1 SEHNR and CDR2 FQNEAQ. The CDR3, cysteine through phenylalanine, is 14 amino acids long. Solely the CDR3 DNA is kept, with 42 bases framed from the first base. Sequenced: peripheral blood. The rearranged chain carries TRBV7-9 and TRBJ1-2; the D gene is unclear. The receptor's source is a woman older than 75 with active or convalescent COVID-19. The DNA sequence follows: TGTGCCAGCAGCTTAGTAGCCGATGGGTATGGCTACACCTTC. This sequence encodes CASSLVADGYGYTF.